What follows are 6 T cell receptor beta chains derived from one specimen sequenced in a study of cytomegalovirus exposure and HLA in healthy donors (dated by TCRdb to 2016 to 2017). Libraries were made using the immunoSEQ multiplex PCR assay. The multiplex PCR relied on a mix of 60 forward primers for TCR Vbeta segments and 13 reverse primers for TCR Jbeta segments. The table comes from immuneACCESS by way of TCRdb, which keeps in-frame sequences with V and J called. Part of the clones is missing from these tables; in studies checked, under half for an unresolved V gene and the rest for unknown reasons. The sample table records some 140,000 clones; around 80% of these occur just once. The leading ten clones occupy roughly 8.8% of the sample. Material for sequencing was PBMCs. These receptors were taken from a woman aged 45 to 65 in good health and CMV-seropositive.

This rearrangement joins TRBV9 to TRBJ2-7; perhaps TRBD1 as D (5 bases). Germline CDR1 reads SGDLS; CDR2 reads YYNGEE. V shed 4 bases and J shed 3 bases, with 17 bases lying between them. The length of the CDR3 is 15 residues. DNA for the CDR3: TGTGCCAGCAGCCTATCTGTAGGGGATTACTACGAGCAGTACTTC. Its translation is CASSLSVGDYYEQYF.

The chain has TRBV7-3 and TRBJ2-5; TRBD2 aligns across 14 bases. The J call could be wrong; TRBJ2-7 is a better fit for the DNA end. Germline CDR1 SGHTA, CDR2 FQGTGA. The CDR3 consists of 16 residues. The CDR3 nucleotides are TGTGCCAGCAGCCTACAGACTAGCGGGGGGGTGGACGAGCAGTACTTC. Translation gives CASSLQTSGGVDEQYF.

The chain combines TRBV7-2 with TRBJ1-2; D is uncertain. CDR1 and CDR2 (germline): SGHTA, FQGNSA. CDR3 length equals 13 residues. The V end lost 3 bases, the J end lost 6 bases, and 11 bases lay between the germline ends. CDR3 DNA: TGTGCCAGCAGCTTCCGCAGGAGGGATGGCTACACCTTC. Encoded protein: CASSFRRRDGYTF.

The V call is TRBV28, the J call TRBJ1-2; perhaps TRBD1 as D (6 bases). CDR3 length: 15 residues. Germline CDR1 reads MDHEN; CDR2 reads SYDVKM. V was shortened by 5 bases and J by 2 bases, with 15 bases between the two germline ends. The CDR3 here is CASSQLRTANYGYTF. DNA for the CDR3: TGTGCCAGCAGTCAGTTGAGGACAGCGAACTATGGCTACACCTTC.

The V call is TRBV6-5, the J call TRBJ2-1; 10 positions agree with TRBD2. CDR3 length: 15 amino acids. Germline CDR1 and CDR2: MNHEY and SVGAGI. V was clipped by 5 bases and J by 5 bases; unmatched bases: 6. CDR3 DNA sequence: TGTGCCAGCAGTGGACTAGCGGTGGTCAACAATGAGCAGTTCTTC. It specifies CASSGLAVVNNEQFF.

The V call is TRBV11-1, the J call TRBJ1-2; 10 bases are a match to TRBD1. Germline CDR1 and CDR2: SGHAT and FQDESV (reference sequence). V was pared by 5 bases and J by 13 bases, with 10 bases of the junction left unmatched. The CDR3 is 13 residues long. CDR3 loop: CASSIVRTGGFTF. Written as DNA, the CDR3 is TGTGCCAGCAGCATCGTTCGGACAGGGGGTTTCACCTTC.